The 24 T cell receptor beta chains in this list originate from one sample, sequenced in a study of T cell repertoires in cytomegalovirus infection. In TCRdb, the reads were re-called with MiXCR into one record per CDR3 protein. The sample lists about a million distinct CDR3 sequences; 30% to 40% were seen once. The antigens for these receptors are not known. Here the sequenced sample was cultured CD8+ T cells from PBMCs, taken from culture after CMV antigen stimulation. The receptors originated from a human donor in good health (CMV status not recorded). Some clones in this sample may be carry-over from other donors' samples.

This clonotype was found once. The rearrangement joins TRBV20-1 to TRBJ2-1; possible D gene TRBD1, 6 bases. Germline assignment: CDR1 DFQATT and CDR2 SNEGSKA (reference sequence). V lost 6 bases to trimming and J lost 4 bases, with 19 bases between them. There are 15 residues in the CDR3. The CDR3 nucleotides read TGCAGTGCCCCCGAGATGGACAGAAGATACAATGAGCAGTTCTTC. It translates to CSAPEMDRRYNEQFF.

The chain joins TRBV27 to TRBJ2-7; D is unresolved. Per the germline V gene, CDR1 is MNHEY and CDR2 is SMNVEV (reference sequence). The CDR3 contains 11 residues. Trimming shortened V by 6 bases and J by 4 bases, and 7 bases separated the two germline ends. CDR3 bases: TGTGCCAGCAGAGACAAATACGAGCAGTACTTC. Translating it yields CASRDKYEQYF.

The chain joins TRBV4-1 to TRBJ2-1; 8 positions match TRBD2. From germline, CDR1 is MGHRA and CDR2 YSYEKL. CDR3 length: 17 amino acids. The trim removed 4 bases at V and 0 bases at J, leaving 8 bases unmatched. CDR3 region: CASSPSGGRFSYNEQFF. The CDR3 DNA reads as TGCGCCAGCAGCCCAAGCGGGGGACGATTCTCCTACAATGAGCAGTTCTTC.

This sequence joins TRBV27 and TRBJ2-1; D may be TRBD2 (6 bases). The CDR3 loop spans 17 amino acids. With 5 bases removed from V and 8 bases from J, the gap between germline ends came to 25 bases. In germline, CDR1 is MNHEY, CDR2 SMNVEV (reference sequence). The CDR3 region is CASSLSTGAGILDEQFF. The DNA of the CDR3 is TGTGCCAGCAGTCTTTCAACCGGGGCGGGAATATTGGATGAGCAGTTCTTC.

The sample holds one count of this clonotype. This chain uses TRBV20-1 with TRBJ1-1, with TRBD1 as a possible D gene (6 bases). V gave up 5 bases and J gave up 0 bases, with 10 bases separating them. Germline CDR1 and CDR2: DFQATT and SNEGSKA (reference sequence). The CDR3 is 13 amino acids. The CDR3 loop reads CSAPGDLNTEAFF. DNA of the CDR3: TGCAGTGCTCCAGGGGACTTGAACACTGAAGCTTTCTTT.

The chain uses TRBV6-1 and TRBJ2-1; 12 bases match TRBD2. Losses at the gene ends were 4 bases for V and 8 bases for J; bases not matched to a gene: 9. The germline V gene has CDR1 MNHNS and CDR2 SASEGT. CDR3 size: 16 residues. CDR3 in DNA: TGTGCCAGCAGTGTACACCCTAGCGGGGGGGCGGATGAGCAGTTCTTC. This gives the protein CASSVHPSGGADEQFF.

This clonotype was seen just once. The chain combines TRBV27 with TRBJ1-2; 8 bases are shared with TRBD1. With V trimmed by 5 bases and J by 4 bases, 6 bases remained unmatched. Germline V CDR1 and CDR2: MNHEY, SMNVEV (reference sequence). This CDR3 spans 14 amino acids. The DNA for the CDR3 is TGTGCCAGCAGTCCTCTCGGGACAGGCTATGGCTACACCTTC. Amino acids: CASSPLGTGYGYTF.

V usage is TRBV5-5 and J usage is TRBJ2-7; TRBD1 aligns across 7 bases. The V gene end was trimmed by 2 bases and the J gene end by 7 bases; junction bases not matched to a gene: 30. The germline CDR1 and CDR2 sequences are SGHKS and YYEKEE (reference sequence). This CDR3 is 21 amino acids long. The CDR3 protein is CASSLGPLDRDIYLLDPEQYV. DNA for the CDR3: TGTGCCAGCAGCTTAGGACCCCTTGACAGGGACATCTACCTCCTAGATCCTGAGCAGTACGTC.

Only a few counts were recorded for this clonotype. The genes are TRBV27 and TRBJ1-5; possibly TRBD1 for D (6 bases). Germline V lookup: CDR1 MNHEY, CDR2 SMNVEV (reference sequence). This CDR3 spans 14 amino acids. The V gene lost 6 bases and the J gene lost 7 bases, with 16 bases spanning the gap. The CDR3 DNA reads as TGTGCCAGCAGCTTTACAGGGACAAGGCAGCCCCAGCATTTT. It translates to CASSFTGTRQPQHF.

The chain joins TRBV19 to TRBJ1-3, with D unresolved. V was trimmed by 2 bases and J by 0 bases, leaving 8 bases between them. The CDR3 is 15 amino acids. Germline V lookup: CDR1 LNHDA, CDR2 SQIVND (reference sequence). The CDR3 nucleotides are TGTGCCAGTAGTATATGGACTTTCTCTGGAAACACCATATATTTT. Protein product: CASSIWTFSGNTIYF.

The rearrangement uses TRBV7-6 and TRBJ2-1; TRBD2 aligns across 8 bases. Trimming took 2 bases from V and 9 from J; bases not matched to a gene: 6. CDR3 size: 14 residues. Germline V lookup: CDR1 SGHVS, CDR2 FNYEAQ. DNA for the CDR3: TGTGCCAGCAGCTTACGGGGGGGCCAAGGTGAGCAGTTCTTC. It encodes CASSLRGGQGEQFF.

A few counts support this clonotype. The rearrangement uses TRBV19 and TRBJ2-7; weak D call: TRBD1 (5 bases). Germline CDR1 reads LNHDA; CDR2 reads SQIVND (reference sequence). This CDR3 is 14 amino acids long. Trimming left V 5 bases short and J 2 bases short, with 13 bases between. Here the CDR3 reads CASSPRTYPYEQYF. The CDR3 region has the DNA TGTGCCAGTAGTCCCCGGACATACCCCTACGAGCAGTACTTC.

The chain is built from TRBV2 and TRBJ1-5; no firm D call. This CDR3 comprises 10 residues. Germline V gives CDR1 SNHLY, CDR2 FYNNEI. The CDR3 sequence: CAAGDQPQHF. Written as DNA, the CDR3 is TGTGCTGCAGGAGATCAGCCCCAGCATTTT.

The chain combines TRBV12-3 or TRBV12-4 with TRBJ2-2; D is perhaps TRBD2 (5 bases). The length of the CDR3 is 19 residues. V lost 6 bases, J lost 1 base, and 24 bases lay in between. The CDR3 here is CASSPWRSRDIGNTGELFF. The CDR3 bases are TGTGCCAGCAGCCCTTGGAGGTCACGCGACATAGGGAACACCGGGGAGCTGTTTTTT.

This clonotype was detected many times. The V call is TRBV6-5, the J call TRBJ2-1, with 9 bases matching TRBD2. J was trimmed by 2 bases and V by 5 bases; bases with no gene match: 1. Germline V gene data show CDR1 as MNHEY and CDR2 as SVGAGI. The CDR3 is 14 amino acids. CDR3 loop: CASSIAGAYNEQFF. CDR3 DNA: TGTGCCAGCAGTATAGCGGGGGCCTACAATGAGCAGTTCTTC.

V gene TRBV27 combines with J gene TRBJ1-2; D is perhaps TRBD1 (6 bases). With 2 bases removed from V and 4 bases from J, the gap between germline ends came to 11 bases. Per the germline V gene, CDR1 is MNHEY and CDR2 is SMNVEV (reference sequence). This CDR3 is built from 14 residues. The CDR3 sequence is CASSLQGRGYGYTF. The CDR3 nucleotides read TGTGCCAGCAGTTTACAGGGGCGAGGCTATGGCTACACCTTC.

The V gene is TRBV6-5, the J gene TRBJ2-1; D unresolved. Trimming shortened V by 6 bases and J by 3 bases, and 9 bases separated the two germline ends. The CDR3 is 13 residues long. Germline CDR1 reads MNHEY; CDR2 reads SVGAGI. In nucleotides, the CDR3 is TGTGCCAGCAGCCTTACTCTCTACAATGAGCAGTTCTTC. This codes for CASSLTLYNEQFF.

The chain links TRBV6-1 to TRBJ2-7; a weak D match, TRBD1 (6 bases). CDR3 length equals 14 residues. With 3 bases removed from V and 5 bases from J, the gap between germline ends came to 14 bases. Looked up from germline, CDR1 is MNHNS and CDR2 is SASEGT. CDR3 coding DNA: TGTGCCAGCAGTGATTCTCAGGGGAGTCACGAGCAGTACTTC. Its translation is CASSDSQGSHEQYF.

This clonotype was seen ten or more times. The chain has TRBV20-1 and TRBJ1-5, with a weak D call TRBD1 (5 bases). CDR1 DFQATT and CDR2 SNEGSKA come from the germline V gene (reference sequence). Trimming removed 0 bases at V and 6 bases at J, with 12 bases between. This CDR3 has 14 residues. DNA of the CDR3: TGCAGTGCTAGAGATGGGGGTGGAAGTCAGCCCCAGCATTTT. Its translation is CSARDGGGSQPQHF.

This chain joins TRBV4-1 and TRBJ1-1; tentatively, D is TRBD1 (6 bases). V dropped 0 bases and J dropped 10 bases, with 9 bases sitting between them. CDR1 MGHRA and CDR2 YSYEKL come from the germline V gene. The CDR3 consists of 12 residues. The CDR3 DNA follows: TGCGCCAGCAGCCAAGAGACAGGTGTAGCTTTCTTT. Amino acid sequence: CASSQETGVAFF.

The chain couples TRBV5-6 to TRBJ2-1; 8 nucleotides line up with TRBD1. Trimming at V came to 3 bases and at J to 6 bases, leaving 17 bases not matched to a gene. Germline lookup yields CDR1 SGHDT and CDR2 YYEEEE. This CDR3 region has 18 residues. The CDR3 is CASSSQHGWTGIINEQFF. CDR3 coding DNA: TGTGCCAGCAGCTCCCAACACGGTTGGACAGGGATAATCAATGAGCAGTTCTTC.

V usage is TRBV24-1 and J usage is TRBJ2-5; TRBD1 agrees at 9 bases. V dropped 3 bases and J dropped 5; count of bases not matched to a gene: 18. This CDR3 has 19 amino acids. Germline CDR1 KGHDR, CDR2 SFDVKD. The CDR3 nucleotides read TGTGCCACCAGTGATACCGAATGGACAGGGGAACGCGCATGGGAGACCCAGTACTTC. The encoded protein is CATSDTEWTGERAWETQYF.

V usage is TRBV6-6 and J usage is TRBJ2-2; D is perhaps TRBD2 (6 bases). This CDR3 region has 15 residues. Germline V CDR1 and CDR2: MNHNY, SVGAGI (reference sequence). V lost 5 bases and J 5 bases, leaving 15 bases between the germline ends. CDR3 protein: CASSGSGVLTGELFF. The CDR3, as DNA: TGTGCCAGCAGTGGATCGGGGGTCCTTACCGGGGAGCTGTTTTTT.

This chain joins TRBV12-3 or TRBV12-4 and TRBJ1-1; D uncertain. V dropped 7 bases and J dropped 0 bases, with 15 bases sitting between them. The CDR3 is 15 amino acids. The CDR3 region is CASTPLPLMNTEAFF. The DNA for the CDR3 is TGTGCCAGCACCCCTTTACCTCTCATGAACACTGAAGCTTTCTTT.